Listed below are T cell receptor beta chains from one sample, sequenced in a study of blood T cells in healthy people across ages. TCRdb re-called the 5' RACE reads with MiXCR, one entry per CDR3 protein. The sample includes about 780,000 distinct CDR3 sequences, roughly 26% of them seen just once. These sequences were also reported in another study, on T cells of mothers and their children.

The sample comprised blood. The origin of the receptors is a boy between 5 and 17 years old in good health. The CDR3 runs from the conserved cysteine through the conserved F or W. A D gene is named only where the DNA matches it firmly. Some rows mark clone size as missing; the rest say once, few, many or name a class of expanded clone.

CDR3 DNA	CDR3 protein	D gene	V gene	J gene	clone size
TGTGCCAGCAGCCTGGGGTCCCGGAACACTGAAGCTTTCTTT	CASSLGSRNTEAFF	.	TRBV12-3/TRBV12-4	TRBJ1-1	few
TGTGCCGGCTCACCAGCCACTAGCGGGTACCAAGAGACCCAGTACTTC	CAGSPATSGYQETQYF	TRBD2	TRBV18	TRBJ2-5	few
TGTGCCAGCAGCTTAATGGGACAGGGGGTAACTGAAGCTTTCTTT	CASSLMGQGVTEAFF	TRBD1	TRBV7-3	TRBJ1-1	.
TGTGCCATCAGCGGGACTAGCCGCGGTAACACCGGGGAGCTGTTTTTT	CAISGTSRGNTGELFF	TRBD2	TRBV10-3	TRBJ2-2	few
TGCGCCAGCAGCCCCAGCGGGGGGGTCGTTGAGACCCAGTACTTC	CASSPSGGVVETQYF	TRBD2	TRBV5-1	TRBJ2-5	few
TGCAGCGTTGAAGCGGTTGCGAAGGCCCTTAACCAAGAGACCCAGTACTTC	CSVEAVAKALNQETQYF	.	TRBV29-1	TRBJ2-5	.
TGTGCCACCAGCAGAGACCCCATGGGTAACAATGAGCAGTTCTTC	CATSRDPMGNNEQFF	.	TRBV15	TRBJ2-1	.
TGTGCCAGCAGGGACTATATAGAGACCCAGTACTTC	CASRDYIETQYF	.	TRBV2	TRBJ2-5	.
TGTGCCAGCAGTTCAGGACAAGGCCGGATGGGGGAGCAGTACTTC	CASSSGQGRMGEQYF	.	TRBV12-3/TRBV12-4	TRBJ2-5	few
TGTGCCAGCTTCCCGGCGGGCTCCACAGATACGCAGTATTTT	CASFPAGSTDTQYF	.	TRBV27	TRBJ2-3	few
TGTGCCAGCAGCCAAGGGGCCTGGGGGACTGGGGCCAACGTCCTGACTTTC	CASSQGAWGTGANVLTF	.	TRBV3-1	TRBJ2-6	few
TGTGCCAGCAGTTTAGGGGGACAGGGGACCACTGAAGCTTTCTTT	CASSLGGQGTTEAFF	TRBD1	TRBV28	TRBJ1-1	.
TGTGCCAGCAGCTTAGTTAGGGAGGGAAGAGAGACCCAGTACTTC	CASSLVREGRETQYF	TRBD2	TRBV7-9	TRBJ2-5	few
TGCGCCAGCAGCGGTGAGGGGGGGTACGAGCAGTACTTC	CASSGEGGYEQYF	.	TRBV5-1	TRBJ2-7	few
TGTGCCAGCAGTGGTCCGGGACAGCGGAATGAAAAACTGTTTTTT	CASSGPGQRNEKLFF	TRBD1	TRBV25-1	TRBJ1-4	few
TGTGCCAGCAGCTTAGATGAAAATGAGCAGTTCTTC	CASSLDENEQFF	.	TRBV7-9	TRBJ2-1	.
TGCAGTGCTAGGGGAAGTGGACAGGGGAAGGCCTATGGCTACACCTTC	CSARGSGQGKAYGYTF	TRBD1	TRBV20-1	TRBJ1-2	few
TGTGCCAGCAGTGGGACAGGGGAGCAGCCCCAGCATTTT	CASSGTGEQPQHF	TRBD1	TRBV2	TRBJ1-5	.
TGTGCCAGCAGCTTAGAGGGCAGGGGTGCTTTCTTT	CASSLEGRGAFF	.	TRBV7-9	TRBJ1-1	few
TGTGCCAGCAGCTTAATGGCGGCGGGGGGGCAAGAGACCCAGTACTTC	CASSLMAAGGQETQYF	TRBD2	TRBV7-6	TRBJ2-5	.